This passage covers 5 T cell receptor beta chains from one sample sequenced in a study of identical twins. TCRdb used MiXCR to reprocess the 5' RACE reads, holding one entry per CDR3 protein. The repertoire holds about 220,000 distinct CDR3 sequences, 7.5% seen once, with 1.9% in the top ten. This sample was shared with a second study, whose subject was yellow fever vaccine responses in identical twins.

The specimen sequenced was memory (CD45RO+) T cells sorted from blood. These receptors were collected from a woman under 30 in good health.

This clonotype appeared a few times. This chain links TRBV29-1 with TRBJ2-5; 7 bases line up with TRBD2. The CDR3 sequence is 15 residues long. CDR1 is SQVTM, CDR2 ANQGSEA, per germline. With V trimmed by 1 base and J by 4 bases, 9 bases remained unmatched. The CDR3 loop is CSVEGGSLVGETQYF. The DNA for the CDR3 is TGCAGCGTTGAAGGCGGGAGCCTGGTGGGAGAGACCCAGTACTTC.

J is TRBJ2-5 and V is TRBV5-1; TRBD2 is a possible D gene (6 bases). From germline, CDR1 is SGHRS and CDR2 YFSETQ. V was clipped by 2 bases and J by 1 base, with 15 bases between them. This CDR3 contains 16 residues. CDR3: CASSFQGGQAQETQYF. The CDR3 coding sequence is TGCGCCAGCAGCTTTCAGGGAGGCCAGGCCCAAGAGACCCAGTACTTC.

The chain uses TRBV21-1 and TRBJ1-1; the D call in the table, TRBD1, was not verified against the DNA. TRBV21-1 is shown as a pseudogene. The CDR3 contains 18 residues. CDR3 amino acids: CASSSTTRDRVWNTEAFF. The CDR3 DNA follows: TGTGCCAGCAGCTCAACGACCCGGGACAGGGTCTGGAACACTGAAGCTTTCTTT.

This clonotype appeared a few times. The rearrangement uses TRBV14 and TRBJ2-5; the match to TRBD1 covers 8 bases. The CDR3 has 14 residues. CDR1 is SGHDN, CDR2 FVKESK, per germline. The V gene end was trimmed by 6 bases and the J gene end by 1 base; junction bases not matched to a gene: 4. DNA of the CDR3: TGTGCCAGCAGGCGTCAGGGGGCCCAAGAGACCCAGTACTTC. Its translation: CASRRQGAQETQYF.

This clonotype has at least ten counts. The CDR3 region has the DNA TGCAGCGTTAAAAGACAGGGAATGGGATTCATGAACACTGAAGCTTTCTTT. This codes for CSVKRQGMGFMNTEAFF. The chain employs TRBV29-1 and TRBJ1-1; 7 bases align to TRBD1. Germline values: CDR1 SQVTM, CDR2 ANQGSEA. This CDR3 is 17 amino acids long. Trimming at V came to 5 bases and at J to 0 bases, leaving 15 bases not matched to a gene. Full variable domain (outside the CDR3, taken from reference TRBV29-1 and TRBJ1-1): SAVISQKPSRDICQRGTSLTIQCQVDSQVTMMFWYRQQPGQSLTLIATANQGSEATYESGFVIDKFPISRPNLTFSTLTVSNMSPEDSSIYLCSVKRQGMGFMNTEAFFGQGTRLTVV.